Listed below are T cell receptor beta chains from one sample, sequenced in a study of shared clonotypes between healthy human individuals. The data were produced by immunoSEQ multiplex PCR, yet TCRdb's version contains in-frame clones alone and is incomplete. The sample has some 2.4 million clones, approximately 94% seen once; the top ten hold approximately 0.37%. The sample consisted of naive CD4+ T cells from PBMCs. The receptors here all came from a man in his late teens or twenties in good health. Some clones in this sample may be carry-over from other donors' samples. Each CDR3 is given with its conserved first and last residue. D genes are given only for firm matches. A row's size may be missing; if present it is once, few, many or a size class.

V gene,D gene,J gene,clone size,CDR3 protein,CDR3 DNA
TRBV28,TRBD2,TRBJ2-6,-,CASSIRAGGVLVLTF,TGTGCCAGCAGTATCCGAGCGGGAGGGGTTCTCGTCCTGACTTTC
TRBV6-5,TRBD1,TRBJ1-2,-,CASSPGDRVGYGYTF,TGTGCCAGCTCGCCGGGGGACAGGGTCGGCTATGGCTACACCTTC
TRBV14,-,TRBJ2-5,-,CASSLPQETQYF,TGTGCCAGCAGCCTCCCCCAAGAGACCCAGTACTTC
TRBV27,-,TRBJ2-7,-,CASSLSGRIAEQYF,TGTGCCAGCAGTTTAAGTGGGAGGATAGCCGAGCAGTACTTC
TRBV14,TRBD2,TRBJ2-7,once,CASSQGLAGEVSYEQYF,TGTGCCAGCAGCCAAGGCCTAGCGGGAGAGGTATCCTACGAGCAGTACTTC
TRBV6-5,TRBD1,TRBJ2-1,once,CASSYRDRGHYEQFF,TGTGCCAGCAGTTACCGGGACAGGGGGCATTATGAGCAGTTCTTC
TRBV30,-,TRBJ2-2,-,CAWSAGAVTGELFF,TGTGCCTGGAGCGCCGGGGCAGTCACCGGGGAGCTGTTTTTT
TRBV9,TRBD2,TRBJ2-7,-,CASSARLAGREEQYF,TGTGCCAGCAGCGCACGACTAGCGGGGCGGGAAGAGCAGTACTTC
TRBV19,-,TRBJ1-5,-,CASSPSRGGFLWPQHF,TGTGCCAGTAGCCCTTCTCGTGGCGGGTTTTTATGGCCCCAGCATTTT
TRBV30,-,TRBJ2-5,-,CAWSVNGGQETQYF,TGTGCCTGGAGTGTAAACGGGGGACAAGAGACCCAGTACTTC
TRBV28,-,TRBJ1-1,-,CASRIIKNTEAFF,TGTGCCAGCAGAATAATAAAGAACACTGAAGCTTTCTTT
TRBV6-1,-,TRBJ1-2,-,CASSETGLPSGYTF,TGTGCCAGCAGTGAAACGGGACTCCCGTCCGGCTACACCTTC
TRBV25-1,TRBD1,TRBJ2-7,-,CASRKTGGHEQYF,TGTGCCAGCAGAAAAACAGGGGGCCACGAGCAGTACTTC
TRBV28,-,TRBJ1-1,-,CASSTTGVVWAFF,TGTGCCAGCAGCACAACAGGAGTAGTGTGGGCTTTCTTT
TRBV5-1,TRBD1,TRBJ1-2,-,CASSLDRWTGAPRERGYTF,TGCGCCAGCAGCCTCGACAGGTGGACAGGGGCCCCTCGGGAGCGTGGCTACACCTTC
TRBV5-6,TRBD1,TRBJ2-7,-,CASSSRRSGTVIRDYEQYF,TGTGCCAGCAGCTCCAGGCGGTCCGGGACAGTGATCAGGGATTACGAGCAGTACTTC
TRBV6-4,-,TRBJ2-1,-,CASSESPSSYNEQFF,TGTGCCAGCAGTGAATCCCCGAGCTCCTACAATGAGCAGTTCTTC
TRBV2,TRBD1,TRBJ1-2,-,CASRVQGAGYGYTF,TGTGCCAGCAGGGTACAGGGGGCAGGCTATGGCTACACCTTC
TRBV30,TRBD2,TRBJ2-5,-,CAWNPTGGDWETQYF,TGTGCCTGGAACCCGACGGGGGGGGATTGGGAGACCCAGTACTTC
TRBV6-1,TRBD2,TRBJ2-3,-,CASVAGGIDTQYF,TGTGCCAGCGTAGCGGGAGGAATAGATACGCAGTATTTT
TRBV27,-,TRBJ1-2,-,CASSLQQNYGYTF,TGTGCCAGCAGTTTACAACAGAACTATGGCTACACCTTC
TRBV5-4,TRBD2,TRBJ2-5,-,CASTTSGGSGETQYF,TGTGCCAGCACCACATCTGGCGGGAGTGGGGAGACCCAGTACTTC
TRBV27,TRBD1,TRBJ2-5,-,CASIRRQGNSETQYF,TGTGCCAGCATCCGCAGACAGGGTAATTCAGAGACCCAGTACTTC
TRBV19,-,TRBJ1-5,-,CASSIEDGKIYSNQPQHF,TGTGCCAGTAGTATAGAGGACGGAAAAATATATAGCAATCAGCCCCAGCATTTT
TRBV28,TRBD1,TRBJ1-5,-,CASSLGPLRQGNSNQPQHF,TGTGCCAGCAGTTTGGGACCGTTGAGACAGGGGAATAGCAATCAGCCCCAGCATTTT
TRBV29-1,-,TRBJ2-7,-,CSVRAGPNSYEQYF,TGCAGCGTGAGGGCGGGTCCGAACTCCTACGAGCAGTACTTC
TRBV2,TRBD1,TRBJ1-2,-,CASSEDRGGVDGYTF,TGTGCCAGCAGTGAAGACAGGGGAGGAGTAGATGGCTACACCTTC
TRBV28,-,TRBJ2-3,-,CASSPPRGGGTDTQYF,TGTGCCAGCAGTCCCCCACGGGGAGGAGGCACAGATACGCAGTATTTT
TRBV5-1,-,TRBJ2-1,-,CASSLVGSLPSDEQFF,TGCGCCAGCAGCTTGGTAGGTAGTCTTCCCTCGGATGAGCAGTTCTTC
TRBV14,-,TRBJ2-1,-,CASSHLRTSGNEQFF,TGTGCCAGCAGCCATTTGAGGACTTCTGGGAATGAGCAGTTCTTC
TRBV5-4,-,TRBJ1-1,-,CASSLAENTEAFF,TGTGCCAGCAGCTTGGCCGAGAACACTGAAGCTTTCTTT
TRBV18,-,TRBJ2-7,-,CASSPPGYEQYF,TGTGCCAGCTCACCACCGGGCTACGAGCAGTACTTC
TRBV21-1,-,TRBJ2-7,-,CASSMDIPSYEQYF,TGTGCCAGCAGCATGGACATACCGAGCTACGAGCAGTACTTC
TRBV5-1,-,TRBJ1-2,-,CASSLVGQHYGYTF,TGCGCCAGCAGCTTGGTTGGCCAACACTATGGCTACACCTTC
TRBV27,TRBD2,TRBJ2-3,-,CASTSSGRGGDTQYF,TGTGCCAGCACCAGTAGCGGGAGGGGCGGGGATACGCAGTATTTT
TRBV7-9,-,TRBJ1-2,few,CASTKNGYTF,TGTGCCAGCACCAAGAATGGCTACACCTTC
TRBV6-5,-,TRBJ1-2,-,CASTRGDNYGYTF,TGTGCCAGCACGCGGGGAGACAACTATGGCTACACCTTC
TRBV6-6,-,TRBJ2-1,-,CASSYYGTPDNEQFF,TGTGCCAGCAGTTATTACGGGACACCCGACAATGAGCAGTTCTTC
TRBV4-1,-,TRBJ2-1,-,CASSQDAGFEQFF,TGCGCCAGCAGCCAAGATGCGGGGTTTGAGCAGTTCTTC
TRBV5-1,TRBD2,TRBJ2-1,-,CASSLGWGLRPSSYNEQFF,TGCGCCAGCAGCCTTGGCTGGGGACTAAGACCTAGCTCCTACAATGAGCAGTTCTTC
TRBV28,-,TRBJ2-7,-,CASSLGAAGPEQYF,TGTGCCAGCAGTTTAGGAGCGGCAGGCCCCGAGCAGTACTTC
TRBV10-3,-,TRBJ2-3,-,CAISVVGTSTDTQYF,TGTGCCATCAGTGTTGTCGGGACAAGCACAGATACGCAGTATTTT
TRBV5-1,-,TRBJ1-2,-,CASSLTNYGYTF,TGCGCCAGCAGCTTGACTAACTATGGCTACACCTTC
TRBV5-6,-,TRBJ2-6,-,CASSLLAATGANVLTF,TGTGCCAGCAGCCTACTAGCAGCGACTGGGGCCAACGTCCTGACTTTC
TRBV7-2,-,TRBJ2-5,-,CASSLVRSGGMRETQYF,TGTGCCAGCAGCTTAGTGCGGTCGGGGGGCATGCGGGAGACCCAGTACTTC
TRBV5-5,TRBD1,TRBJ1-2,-,CASSLTGVYGYTF,TGTGCCAGCAGTTTGACAGGGGTCTATGGCTACACCTTC
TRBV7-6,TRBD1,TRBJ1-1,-,CASSFRAGRGKVYTEAFF,TGTGCCAGCAGCTTTAGGGCGGGCAGGGGGAAGGTGTACACTGAAGCTTTCTTT
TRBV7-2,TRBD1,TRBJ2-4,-,CASSSLGQVGNIQYF,TGTGCCAGCAGCTCTCTTGGACAGGTGGGAAACATTCAGTACTTC
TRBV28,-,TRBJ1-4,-,CASSRRSANEKLFF,TGTGCCAGCAGCCGACGATCAGCTAATGAAAAACTGTTTTTT
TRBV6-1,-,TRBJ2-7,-,CASTPDSHYEQYF,TGTGCCAGCACTCCGGACAGCCACTACGAGCAGTACTTC
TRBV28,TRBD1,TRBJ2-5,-,CASSSRGETQYF,TGTGCCAGCAGCTCCAGGGGGGAGACCCAGTACTTC
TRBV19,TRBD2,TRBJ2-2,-,CASSGLAGGNTGELFF,TGTGCCAGTAGTGGTCTAGCGGGAGGGAACACCGGGGAGCTGTTTTTT
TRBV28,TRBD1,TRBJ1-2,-,CASSLPSGTGGLGYTF,TGTGCCAGCAGTTTACCCTCCGGGACAGGGGGTTTGGGCTACACCTTC
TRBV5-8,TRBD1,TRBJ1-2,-,CASSFRQGGGYTF,TGTGCCAGCAGCTTCCGACAGGGAGGTGGCTACACCTTC
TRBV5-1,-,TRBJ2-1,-,CASSTSDKYRDDEQFF,TGCGCCAGCAGCACGTCGGACAAGTACAGGGACGATGAGCAGTTCTTC